This TCR beta chain was sequenced for a study of shared clonotypes between healthy human individuals. Per germline, CDR1 SGHVS and CDR2 FNYEAQ. Trimming removed 4 bases at V and 2 bases at J, with 12 bases between. This CDR3 region has 15 residues. Some clones are missing from TCRdb's copy, which holds only in-frame ones; the method was immunoSEQ multiplex PCR. The sample yields 550,000 to 850,000 clones, about 74% seen once. All donors were healthy HIV-negative adults lacking recent acute infections or vaccinations. Sequencing was performed on memory CD4+ T cells sorted from blood. Sample subset: CD45RA-negative fraction. This clonotype was sampled from a woman in her thirties in good health. V usage is TRBV7-6 and J usage is TRBJ1-3; D possibly corresponds to TRBD1 (5 bases). The CDR3 sequence is CASSSIRDAGNTIYF. CDR3 in DNA: TGTGCCAGCAGCTCAATCCGGGACGCTGGAAACACCATATATTTT. The full variable domain, its missing parts supplied by reference TRBV7-6 and TRBJ1-3, is GAGVSQSPRYKVTKRGQDVALRCDPISGHVSLYWYRQALGQGPEFLTYFNYEAQQDKSGLPNDRFSAERPEGSISTLTIQRTEQRDSAMYRCASSSIRDAGNTIYFGEGSWLTVV.